Sequencing of this T cell receptor beta chain was carried out in a study of radiation and T cells in renal cell carcinoma. Time point here: blood 4 weeks post-SBRT, at nephrectomy. Treatment reported: 15 Gy SBRT to primary tumor, nephrectomy 4 weeks later. Nephrectomy followed 15 Gy stereotactic body radiation by 4 weeks. Using immunoSEQ multiplex PCR, the repertoire was profiled, and TCRdb retains in-frame clones only, with some absent. Counted here are 120,000 to 150,000 clones, 75% to 90% occurring once; the ten biggest clones make up around a sixth. CDR1 is MNHEY and CDR2 is SVGAGI in the germline V gene. J was trimmed by 4 bases and V by 5 bases; bases with no gene match: 10. CDR3 size: 15 residues.

The receptor comes from a woman in her fifties or sixties with renal cell carcinoma. Source: blood, taken from a patient whose treatment included radiotherapy and nephrectomy. The chain recombines TRBV6-5 with TRBJ1-1, with TRBD1 matching 7 bases. This CDR3 is CASSPATGWLTEAFF. CDR3 DNA sequence: TGTGCCAGCAGTCCCGCGACAGGGTGGCTCACTGAAGCTTTCTTT.